One and the same sample provided the 24 T cell receptor beta chains below, sequenced in a study of siplizumab effects on memory and regulatory T cells. Coculturing of the mixed lymphocyte reaction cells was performed at 37°C for approximately 6 days. These receptors' antigens are unknown. Libraries were prepared by immunoSEQ multiplex PCR; TCRdb keeps only in-frame clonotypes and omits some of them. This sample carries roughly 9,600 clones, around 40% of them seen once, and the ten largest clones take around 8.6%. The sequencing sample was made of CFSE-low (dividing) CD4+ T cells sorted from an allogeneic mixed lymphocyte reaction. The receptor set was obtained from a human donor in good health; the cells came from an allogeneic mixed lymphocyte reaction.

This clone was seen only once. This chain uses TRBV4-3 with TRBJ1-3; 9 bases agree with TRBD1. The CDR3 loop spans 16 amino acids. CDR1 is LGHNA and CDR2 is YSLEER in the germline V gene. Losses at the gene ends were 2 bases for V and 2 bases for J; bases not matched to a gene: 4. The CDR3 protein is CASSQTGQGAGNTIYF. In DNA, the CDR3 is TGCGCCAGCAGCCAAACGGGACAGGGTGCTGGAAACACCATATATTTT.

About this clone itself: Within the sample, other DNA sequences also encode this same CDR3. The chain employs TRBV4-3 and TRBJ2-5, with D unresolved. Between the trimmed V and J ends, which lost 0 bases and 4 bases, there was a span of 6 bases. Germline V gene lookup returns CDR1 LGHNA and CDR2 YSLEER. This CDR3 has 13 residues. The CDR3 here is CASSQDRRETQYF. CDR3 nucleotides: TGCGCCAGCAGCCAAGATCGACGAGAGACCCAGTACTTC.

The rearrangement joins TRBV30 to TRBJ1-3; 8 positions agree with TRBD1. There are 13 residues in the CDR3. V shed 5 bases, J shed 4 bases, and the junction held 4 bases outside the gene matches. From germline, CDR1 is GTSNPN and CDR2 SVGIG (reference sequence). The CDR3 bases are TGTGCCTGGGACAGGGGAATGGGAAACACCATATATTTT. Protein sequence: CAWDRGMGNTIYF.

The V and J genes are TRBV27 and TRBJ2-2; unclear D gene. In germline, CDR1 is MNHEY, CDR2 SMNVEV (reference sequence). The CDR3 runs 13 residues. V was pared by 7 bases and J by 4 bases, with 10 bases between. CDR3 in amino acids: CASTNSGTGELFF. In nucleotides, the CDR3 is TGTGCCAGCACCAACTCGGGCACCGGGGAGCTGTTTTTT.

The rearrangement joins TRBV4-1 to TRBJ1-3; no reliable D call. This CDR3 has 15 residues. The V gene's germline CDR1 is MGHRA and CDR2 YSYEKL. V shed 0 bases and J shed 2 bases, with 8 bases lying between them. The CDR3 region is CASSQDARTGNTIYF. Here the CDR3 DNA reads TGCGCCAGCAGCCAAGATGCCAGAACTGGAAACACCATATATTTT.

The V and J genes are TRBV6-1 and TRBJ1-5, with D unresolved. This CDR3 has 14 residues. Trimming took off 2 bases at V and 6 bases at J, with 11 bases between the two ends. The V gene's germline CDR1 is MNHNS and CDR2 SASEGT. The CDR3 sequence: CASSENWSGQPQHF. Here the CDR3 DNA reads TGTGCCAGCAGTGAAAATTGGTCGGGTCAGCCCCAGCATTTT.

The V call is TRBV7-9, the J call TRBJ2-1, with 7 bases matching TRBD1. Germline assignment: CDR1 SEHNR and CDR2 FQNEAQ (reference sequence). After removal of 7 bases from V and 0 bases from J, the junction contained 9 bases not matched to a gene. The CDR3 runs 16 residues. The CDR3 reads CASTRTGLRSYNEQFF. The CDR3, as DNA: TGTGCCAGCACCCGGACAGGATTGCGCTCCTACAATGAGCAGTTCTTC.

The chain uses TRBV10-3 and TRBJ2-2, with a tentative D call TRBD2 (6 bases). The germline V gene encodes CDR1 ENHRY and CDR2 SYGVKD. V was shortened by 5 bases and J by 5 bases, with 15 bases between the two germline ends. This CDR3 has 15 amino acids. CDR3 nucleotides: TGTGCCATCAGTCCGGGAGACCCCACAACCGGGGAGCTGTTTTTT. It specifies CAISPGDPTTGELFF.

This clone is medium-sized within its sample. The chain uses TRBV5-6 and TRBJ2-5; TRBD2 agrees at 7 bases. This CDR3 has 14 amino acids. From germline, CDR1 is SGHDT and CDR2 YYEEEE. Trimming removed 5 bases from V and 2 bases from J; junction bases left unmatched: 6. DNA for the CDR3: TGTGCCAGCAGTCGAGCGGGACTACAAGAGACCCAGTACTTC. Protein sequence: CASSRAGLQETQYF. Looking up the rest from reference TRBV5-6 and TRBJ2-5 gives the full variable domain: DAGVTQSPTHLIKTRGQQVTLRCSPKSGHDTVSWYQQALGQGPQFIFQYYEEEERQRGNFPDRFSGHQFPNYSSELNVNALLLGDSALYLCASSRAGLQETQYFGPGTRLLVL.

This clone was detected a few times. V is TRBV18 and J is TRBJ2-7; D possibly corresponds to TRBD2 (6 bases). This CDR3 is built from 13 residues. V shed 5 bases and J shed 6 bases, with 14 bases lying between them. CDR1 and CDR2 from the germline V gene are KGHSH and LQKENI. CDR3 protein: CASSSTAGTEQYF. CDR3 DNA sequence: TGTGCCAGCTCATCGACCGCGGGGACCGAGCAGTACTTC.

By sample share, this clone is medium-sized. The chain is built from TRBV28 and TRBJ1-5; no reliable D call. V was trimmed by 3 bases and J by 2 bases, leaving 11 bases between them. The germline V gene has CDR1 MDHEN and CDR2 SYDVKM. This CDR3 is 15 amino acids long. The CDR3 bases are TGTGCCAGCAGTTTGGGGAATAAGGGCAATCAGCCCCAGCATTTT. It specifies CASSLGNKGNQPQHF.

The rearrangement uses TRBV5-1 and TRBJ2-2, with D perhaps matching TRBD1 (5 bases). The CDR3 sequence is 16 residues long. Germline V CDR1 and CDR2: SGHRS, YFSETQ. The ends were cut back, 6 bases at V and 0 bases at J, with 15 bases in the middle. CDR3 coding DNA: TGCGCCAGCAACGTGCAGGGAAACGCGAACACCGGGGAGCTGTTTTTT. This translates into CASNVQGNANTGELFF. The full variable domain, rest sourced from reference TRBV5-1 and TRBJ2-2, is KAGVTQTPRYLIKTRGQQVTLSCSPISGHRSVSWYQQTPGQGLQFLFEYFSETQRNKGNFPGRFSGRQFSNSRSEMNVSTLELGDSALYLCASNVQGNANTGELFFGEGSRLTVL.

This clone has only a few counts. V is TRBV7-3 and J is TRBJ2-2, with D maybe TRBD2 (6 bases). This CDR3 comprises 16 residues. V lost 0 bases, J lost 6 bases, and 14 bases lay in between. Germline CDR1 reads SGHTA; CDR2 reads FQGTGA. The CDR3 sequence: CASSLTLAGRSGELFF. The CDR3 nucleotides are TGTGCCAGCAGCTTAACGCTGGCGGGACGGTCCGGGGAGCTGTTTTTT.

This sequence joins TRBV7-2 and TRBJ1-2, with unresolved D. V gave up 3 bases and J gave up 7 bases, with 12 bases separating them. CDR1 and CDR2 (germline): SGHTA, FQGNSA. There are 13 residues in the CDR3. CDR3 DNA sequence: TGTGCCAGCAGCTTGTACGGGCTCCTTGGCTACACCTTC. Protein product: CASSLYGLLGYTF.

This clone was counted a few times. The V and J genes are TRBV2 and TRBJ1-5; 7 nucleotides line up with TRBD1. CDR1 is SNHLY and CDR2 is FYNNEI in the germline V gene. This CDR3 spans 14 amino acids. Trimming removed 7 bases from V and 3 bases from J; junction bases left unmatched: 6. Here the CDR3 reads CASTPGQINQPQHF. Here the CDR3 DNA reads TGTGCCAGCACCCCGGGACAGATCAATCAGCCCCAGCATTTT.

This clone came up a few times. The rearrangement links TRBV7-2 to TRBJ2-7, with TRBD1 matching 7 bases. Germline loops: CDR1 SGHTA, CDR2 FQGNSA. CDR3 length equals 13 residues. Unmatched junction bases numbered 2, after V lost 4 bases and J lost 2 bases. CDR3 coding DNA: TGTGCCAGCAGCTCGGGACAGACCTACGAGCAGTACTTC. Translation gives CASSSGQTYEQYF.

This clone showed up just a few times. The chain employs TRBV6-1 and TRBJ2-5; D perhaps matches TRBD2 (5 bases). The CDR3 sequence is 15 residues long. Germline V CDR1 and CDR2: MNHNS, SASEGT. Trimming shortened V by 6 bases and J by 4 bases, and 18 bases separated the two germline ends. In DNA form, the CDR3 reads TGTGCCAGCAGATCCGTCCCGGGAAGAGGAGAGACCCAGTACTTC. Amino acids: CASRSVPGRGETQYF.

By share of the sample, this clone is medium-sized. The rearrangement uses TRBV16 and TRBJ2-7; no firm D call. The germline CDR1 and CDR2 sequences are KGHSY and FQNENV. Between the trimmed V and J ends, which lost 2 bases and 6 bases, there was a span of 11 bases. CDR3 length: 13 amino acids. The CDR3 coding sequence is TGTGCCAGCAGCCAAGCGAGATCAGGCGAGCAGTACTTC. It translates to CASSQARSGEQYF.

This chain joins TRBV10-3 and TRBJ2-2; D is ambiguous. The CDR3 contains 13 residues. Germline CDR1 and CDR2: ENHRY and SYGVKD. V lost 0 bases and J 6 bases, leaving 5 bases between the germline ends. CDR3 bases: TGTGCCATCAGTGAGTCGAGCGCCGGGGAGCTGTTTTTT. Translated, it gives CAISESSAGELFF.

By proportion, this clone is medium-sized. V and J are TRBV30 and TRBJ2-3, with no clear D. The CDR3 covers 12 residues. Germline CDR1 reads GTSNPN; CDR2 reads SVGIG (reference sequence). Trimming removed 1 base from V and 6 bases from J, with 8 bases in between. CDR3 nucleotides: TGTGCCTGGAGTGCCCCAGCGGATACGCAGTATTTT. Amino acid sequence: CAWSAPADTQYF.

The V and J genes are TRBV5-4 and TRBJ2-6; no firm D call. Trimming took off 4 bases at V and 4 bases at J, with 15 bases between the two ends. This CDR3 comprises 16 residues. CDR1 SGHNT and CDR2 YYREEE come from the germline V gene (reference sequence). For the CDR3, the DNA is TGTGCCAGCAGCGACGGCCCCAGTAGGGGGGCCAACGTCCTGACTTTC. Protein: CASSDGPSRGANVLTF.

The chain links TRBV15 to TRBJ2-3; no firm D call. Germline values: CDR1 LNHNV, CDR2 YYDKDF (reference sequence). The length of the CDR3 is 15 residues. Between the trimmed V and J ends, which lost 1 base and 2 bases, there was a span of 10 bases. CDR3 in amino acids: CATSRGGPLTDTQYF. The DNA for the CDR3 is TGTGCCACCAGCAGAGGTGGCCCTCTCACAGATACGCAGTATTTT.

The chain recombines TRBV5-4 with TRBJ1-4, with 9 bases that match TRBD1. There are 15 residues in the CDR3. Trimming at V came to 4 bases and at J to 8 bases, leaving 9 bases not matched to a gene. Germline values: CDR1 SGHNT, CDR2 YYREEE (reference sequence). CDR3 in DNA: TGTGCCAGCAGCCTCCAGACAGGGGGGGCAGAAAAACTGTTTTTT. This encodes CASSLQTGGAEKLFF.

In its sample, this clone is medium-sized. The chain couples TRBV28 to TRBJ2-7, with a weak D call TRBD1 (5 bases). This CDR3 region has 13 residues. V gave up 3 bases and J gave up 3 bases, with 9 bases separating them. Germline CDR1 reads MDHEN; CDR2 reads SYDVKM. DNA of the CDR3: TGTGCCAGCAGTTTCAGGACATACTACGAGCAGTACTTC. It yields the protein CASSFRTYYEQYF.